A selection of T cell receptor beta chains follows, all from one sample in a study of identical twins. TCRdb re-derived calls from the 5' RACE reads in MiXCR, one entry per CDR3 protein. The table includes about 570,000 distinct CDR3 sequences, around 9.6% detected once. Separately, the same data were catalogued under a study of yellow fever vaccine responses in identical twins.

What was sequenced was PBMCs. The receptors were gathered from a woman under 30 in good health. The CDR3 runs from the conserved cysteine through the conserved F or W. The D gene is left open where the match is weak. Clone sizes are given selectively: once, few, many, or a class where the clone is expanded.

>TRBD2|TRBJ2-5|TRBV7-2|-
TGTGCCAGCAGCTCGCCTAGCGGCCAAGAGACCCAGTACTTC
CASSSPSGQETQYF
>TRBD1|TRBJ2-7|TRBV10-2|many
TGCGCCAGCAGTGAGTCGACAGGGGGCTACGAGCAGTACTTC
CASSESTGGYEQYF
>TRBD1|TRBJ2-1|TRBV24-1|many
TGTGCCACCAGTGATTCGGACAGGGGGAATGAGCAGTTCTTC
CATSDSDRGNEQFF
>TRBD2|TRBJ2-7|TRBV28|few
TGTGCCAGCTGGGGGACTAGCGGGACGCCTTCCTACGAGCAGTACTTC
CASWGTSGTPSYEQYF
>-|TRBJ2-7|TRBV6-2/TRBV6-3|-
TGTGCCAGCAGACCAGACTGGGACGTGTCCTACGAGCAGTACTTC
CASRPDWDVSYEQYF
>TRBD2|TRBJ2-5|TRBV15|-
TGTGCCACTCATAGTGGGGCGGGAGGAGTACGAGAGACCCAGTACTTC
CATHSGAGGVRETQYF
>-|TRBJ2-7|TRBV28|few
TGTGCCAGCAGCGACAGTGCCTCCTACGAGCAGTACTTC
CASSDSASYEQYF
>-|TRBJ1-1|TRBV29-1|few
TGCAGCGCCGTTACGAACACTGAAGCTTTCTTT
CSAVTNTEAFF
>TRBD1|TRBJ2-3|TRBV29-1|-
TGCAGCGTTGAAAAGGGACAGGGAAACACAGATACGCAGTATTTT
CSVEKGQGNTDTQYF
>-|TRBJ1-5|TRBV5-8|many
TGTGCCAGCAGCTCGGCAGTGCTGAGCAATCAGCCCCAGCATTTT
CASSSAVLSNQPQHF
>TRBD2|TRBJ2-1|TRBV6-5|many
TGTGCCAGCAGTTACTCACAGCTAGCGGGGAGCTACAATGAGCAGTTCTTC
CASSYSQLAGSYNEQFF
>-|TRBJ2-3|TRBV6-4|-
TGTGCCAGCAGCGAGCTACAGGGCAACACAGATACGCAGTATTTT
CASSELQGNTDTQYF
>-|TRBJ2-3|TRBV24-1|-
TGTGCCACCAGTTTCAAGGACACCCGCACGTATACGCAGTATTTT
CATSFKDTRTYTQYF
>TRBD1|TRBJ2-5|TRBV24-1|-
TGTGCCACCAGTGACCCGGGACAGCTTACCCAAGAGACCCAGTACTTC
CATSDPGQLTQETQYF
>TRBD2|TRBJ2-4|TRBV6-5|many
TGTGCCAGCAGTTCTCTAGGGGTTAGCGGGAAAGGGTCCAACATTCAGTACTTC
CASSSLGVSGKGSNIQYF
>-|TRBJ2-2|TRBV10-3|many
TGTGCCATCAAGGTCGGATTTAACGGGGAGCTGTTTTTT
CAIKVGFNGELFF
>-|TRBJ2-1|TRBV15|few
TGTGCCACCAGCGGGATGGGGGGGCCAATCAATGAGCAGTTCTTC
CATSGMGGPINEQFF
>-|TRBJ2-5|TRBV18|-
TGTGCCAGCTCACCACCGAGTGGAAGAGAGACCCAGTACTTC
CASSPPSGRETQYF
>-|TRBJ2-5|TRBV7-8|-
TGTGCCAGCAGCTTAATGATGAGTTTGCAAGAGACCCAGTACTTC
CASSLMMSLQETQYF
>-|TRBJ2-3|TRBV5-1|few
TGCGCCAGCAGCTACAACCCTCCAGATACGCAGTATTTT
CASSYNPPDTQYF
>TRBD2|TRBJ2-5|TRBV7-6|-
TGTGCCAGCAGCTTAGCGCTCGAGCGGGGGGGCGAAGAGACCCAGTACTTC
CASSLALERGGEETQYF
>-|TRBJ2-3|TRBV27|many
TGTGCCAGCAGTTTTAACCCTCTCACAGATACGCAGTATTTT
CASSFNPLTDTQYF
>-|TRBJ2-7|TRBV5-1|-
TGCGCCAGCAGCTTGGTTACCGGGAGCAGTGGCGAGCAGTACTTC
CASSLVTGSSGEQYF
>TRBD1|TRBJ1-6|TRBV12-3/TRBV12-4|many
TGTGCCAGCAGTCGATCGACAGGGGGTAATTCACCCCTCCACTTT
CASSRSTGGNSPLHF
>TRBD1|TRBJ1-1|TRBV20-1|-
TGCAGTGCTAGACCGAGGACAGGCCAAACTGAAGCTTTCTTT
CSARPRTGQTEAFF
>-|TRBJ1-6|TRBV6-4|-
TGTGCCAGCAGTCCGGACTATAATTCACCCCTCCACTTT
CASSPDYNSPLHF
>TRBD2|TRBJ2-5|TRBV29-1|-
TGCAGCGTTCGGGGGGTACAAGAGACCCAGTACTTC
CSVRGVQETQYF
>-|TRBJ1-2|TRBV12-3/TRBV12-4|many
TGTGCCAGCAGTTCCTCGGGTCTTCTTGGCTACACCTTC
CASSSSGLLGYTF
>-|TRBJ1-5|TRBV20-1|-
TGCAGTGCTAGATCGGAGGGGGTGGGTCCCCAGCATTTT
CSARSEGVGPQHF
>TRBD2|TRBJ2-1|TRBV7-8|few
TGTGCCAGCAGCTTAGTTGGCAGCGGGGGGACATTTAGCTCCTACAATGAGCAGTTCTTC
CASSLVGSGGTFSSYNEQFF
>TRBD2|TRBJ2-5|TRBV20-1|few
TGCAGTGCTAGGACTAGCGAGTTCGAGACCCAGTACTTC
CSARTSEFETQYF
>-|TRBJ1-5|TRBV10-3|-
TGTGCCATCAGTGAGAATATAGGGGGCAATCAGCCCCAGCATTTT
CAISENIGGNQPQHF
>-|TRBJ2-7|TRBV7-2|few
TGTGCCAGCAGCTTAGCTTACAAGTCCTACGAGCAGTACTTC
CASSLAYKSYEQYF
>-|TRBJ2-1|TRBV5-1|-
TGCGCCAGCAGCTCCACGCACACCTATTTGTTCTTC
CASSSTHTYLFF
>TRBD2|TRBJ2-7|TRBV9|-
TGTGCCAGCAGCCCACGGACTAGCTCGCTCGAGCAGTACTTC
CASSPRTSSLEQYF
>TRBD1|TRBJ2-6|TRBV5-1|many
TGCGCCAGCAGCTCCCCACGGGACAGTTTAAAACATGGGGCCAACGTCCTGACTTTC
CASSSPRDSLKHGANVLTF
>TRBD2|TRBJ2-1|TRBV2|-
TGTGCCAGCAGTGAAGGAAGACGGGGGGGCATATTCACCTACAATGAGCAGTTCTTC
CASSEGRRGGIFTYNEQFF
>-|TRBJ1-2|TRBV12-5|many
TGTGCTAGTGGTTTGGTACCATTGAGCTACCACCTTAACTTC
CASGLVPLSYHLNF
>-|TRBJ2-2|TRBV6-1|-
TGTGCCAGCAGCCCCCGCGTGGGGTTGGTCACCGGGGAGCTGTTTTTT
CASSPRVGLVTGELFF
>-|TRBJ2-7|TRBV5-1|many
TGCGCCAGCAGCTTGGGCCCGGGCTACGAGCAGTACTTC
CASSLGPGYEQYF
>-|TRBJ1-2|TRBV12-3/TRBV12-4|many
TGTGCCAGCAGTTCCCAGGGTGAGGGGAGCAATGGCTACACCTTC
CASSSQGEGSNGYTF
>TRBD1|TRBJ2-7|TRBV7-9|few
TGTGCCAGCAGCCAAGACAGGGGTCAGGCCGAGCAGTACTTC
CASSQDRGQAEQYF
>-|TRBJ2-3|TRBV5-1|few
TGCGCCAGCAGCTTGGAAGGGACTCACGCAGATACGCAGTATTTT
CASSLEGTHADTQYF
>-|TRBJ2-3|TRBV23-1|-
TGCGCCAGCAGTCTTGGTTTCTTCACAGATACGCAGTATTTT
CASSLGFFTDTQYF
>-|TRBJ2-1|TRBV7-2|-
TGTGCCAGCAGGGTAGCGAGCTACAATGAGCAGTTCTTC
CASRVASYNEQFF
>-|TRBJ2-5|TRBV4-1|many
TGTGCCAGCAGCCAAGGGGGAGAGACCCAGTACTTC
CASSQGGETQYF
>-|TRBJ1-5|TRBV20-1|many
TGCAGTGCTACCCCGGGGGGGACCCCTAGCAATCAGCCCCAGCATTTT
CSATPGGTPSNQPQHF
>-|TRBJ2-5|TRBV10-3|few
TGTGCCATCAGTGATTTCCAGCAAGAGACCCAGTACTTC
CAISDFQQETQYF
>-|TRBJ2-2|TRBV4-3|few
TGCGCCAGCAGCCGAGGACTGCTGAGTTCGAACACCGGGGAGCTGTTTTTT
CASSRGLLSSNTGELFF
>-|TRBJ2-5|TRBV7-4|few
TGTGCCAGCACCCGCTTGAATGGACAGGGGGCGATTGCTAGCGGGAGGACGGTAGAGACCCAGTACTTC
CASTRLNGQGAIASGRTVETQYF